Detailed here is one T cell receptor (beta chain). This sample was taken from a study of cytomegalovirus exposure and HLA in healthy donors. The CDR3 spans 13 residues. The V gene lost 6 bases and the J gene lost 4 bases, with 12 bases spanning the gap. Germline values: CDR1 MDHEN, CDR2 SYDVKM. Generated by immunoSEQ multiplex PCR, the TCRdb table keeps only in-frame clones and is missing some. The sample lists about 280,000 clones, 88% occurring once. This clonotype was sampled from a woman under 30 in good health and CMV-seronegative. V gene TRBV28 combines with J gene TRBJ1-1; D not resolved. The specimen sequenced was PBMCs. CDR3: CASRAPIITEAFF. DNA of the CDR3: TGTGCCAGCAGAGCTCCCATAATCACTGAAGCTTTCTTT.